Below, 32 T cell receptor beta chains from the same sample are listed, as sequenced in a study of T cells expressing NK-cell markers. TCRdb re-called the 5' RACE reads and shows each CDR3 protein once, DNA omitted. This sample's clone table lists around 380,000 distinct CDR3 sequences. The sample was blood T cells: a sorted CD56 or NKG2C T cell subset, CD4+ or CD8+ T cells, or bulk PBMC T cells (not recorded which). The source of these receptors is a woman between 50 and 59 years old in good health.

The chain uses TRBV5-1 and TRBJ1-3; TCRdb's D gene call, TRBD1, goes unchecked for lack of DNA. CDR1 is SGHRS, CDR2 YFSETQ, per germline. The CDR3 extends over 17 amino acids. The CDR3 loop reads CASSSGQGVFSGNTIYF.

V and J are TRBV12-3 or TRBV12-4 and TRBJ2-4. The CDR3 contains 15 residues. CDR3 in amino acids: CASSVAGVSKNIQYF.

CDR3: CASSEFSPGQEAFF. This chain uses TRBV6-1 with TRBJ1-1; TCRdb names TRBD1, which stays unverified in the absence of DNA. The CDR3 contains 14 residues. Germline lookup yields CDR1 MNHNS and CDR2 SASEGT.

The chain recombines TRBV20-1 with TRBJ2-1; the D gene TCRdb calls, TRBD2, cannot be checked with no DNA. The CDR3 consists of 16 residues. The V gene's germline CDR1 is DFQATT and CDR2 SNEGSKA (reference sequence). CDR3 residues: CSARAGSSGSQHEQFF.

V gene TRBV24-1 combines with J gene TRBJ2-1. The CDR3 has 17 residues. Germline V gives CDR1 KGHDR, CDR2 SFDVKD. The CDR3 protein is CATSDSSSAGAHSEQFF.

The gene calls are TRBV5-1 and TRBJ2-2; TCRdb proposes TRBD2, but this gene call is untestable without DNA. The length of the CDR3 is 14 residues. The germline CDR1 and CDR2 sequences are SGHRS and YFSETQ. The CDR3 protein is CASSGNSGAGELFF. Using reference TRBV5-1 and TRBJ2-2 for the parts outside the CDR3, the full variable domain is KAGVTQTPRYLIKTRGQQVTLSCSPISGHRSVSWYQQTPGQGLQFLFEYFSETQRNKGNFPGRFSGRQFSNSRSEMNVSTLELGDSALYLCASSGNSGAGELFFGEGSRLTVL.

This CDR3 is CASSVALGLAGYNEQFF. This chain links TRBV9 with TRBJ2-1. The CDR3 sequence is 17 residues long. Germline V lookup: CDR1 SGDLS, CDR2 YYNGEE.

The rearrangement links TRBV20-1 to TRBJ2-3; TCRdb names TRBD1, which stays unverified in the absence of DNA. The CDR3 covers 15 residues. The germline V gene encodes CDR1 DFQATT and CDR2 SNEGSKA (reference sequence). This CDR3 reads CSARNRGQGTDTQYF.

The chain combines TRBV5-1 with TRBJ1-4; the TRBD1 assignment by TCRdb is unverifiable without DNA. The CDR3 sequence is 19 residues long. From germline, CDR1 is SGHRS and CDR2 YFSETQ. CDR3 loop: CASSWQVTGGLNPNEKLFF.

The chain links TRBV27 to TRBJ2-7; checking the TCRdb D call of TRBD1 is not possible without DNA. Germline CDR1 reads MNHEY; CDR2 reads SMNVEV (reference sequence). This CDR3 region has 16 residues. The CDR3 protein is CASSLLPGQDGYEQYF.

The rearrangement uses TRBV5-4 and TRBJ2-7; TCRdb's D call, TRBD1, is unchecked because there is no DNA. The CDR3 runs 18 residues. Germline-derived CDR1 and CDR2 are SGHNT and YYREEE (reference sequence). This CDR3 is CASSAWLWTGFSINEQYF.

V and J are TRBV30 and TRBJ2-1; the TCRdb call, TRBD2, lacks DNA for checking. The CDR3 is made up of 13 amino acids. Germline V gene lookup returns CDR1 GTSNPN and CDR2 SVGIG (reference sequence). CDR3 sequence reads: CAWRREVHNEQFF.

V and J are TRBV7-6 and TRBJ1-5. This CDR3 region has 16 residues. The germline V gene has CDR1 SGHVS and CDR2 FNYEAQ. The CDR3 sequence is CASSATQPTGNQPQHF.

CDR3: CASSLALAGGPIPYNEQFF. The rearrangement joins TRBV11-2 to TRBJ2-1; the D gene TCRdb calls, TRBD2, cannot be checked with no DNA. CDR1 is SGHAT and CDR2 is FQNNGV in the germline V gene. This CDR3 has 19 amino acids.

The V call is TRBV25-1, the J call TRBJ1-1; TCRdb designates TRBD1, a call that cannot be tested without DNA. The CDR3 contains 14 residues. CDR1 is MGHDK, CDR2 SYGVNS, per germline. This chain's CDR3 is CASSERQGNTEAFF.

This chain connects TRBV19 to TRBJ1-1. Germline values: CDR1 LNHDA, CDR2 SQIVND (reference sequence). This CDR3 contains 13 residues. CDR3 protein: CASSFASNTEAFF.

V usage is TRBV20-1 and J usage is TRBJ2-3. The CDR3 extends over 14 amino acids. Germline CDR1 and CDR2: DFQATT and SNEGSKA (reference sequence). This CDR3 is CSARDDWVTDTQYF.

J is TRBJ2-1 and V is TRBV29-1; without DNA, the TCRdb call of TRBD1 cannot be checked. The length of the CDR3 is 14 residues. Germline V gene sequence: CDR1 SQVTM, CDR2 ANQGSEA. The CDR3 reads CSATSLDLRGEQFF.

The chain recombines TRBV5-6 with TRBJ2-7; TCRdb indicates TRBD2, and absent DNA this call remains unverified. The CDR3 is made up of 15 amino acids. Germline loops: CDR1 SGHDT, CDR2 YYEEEE. This CDR3 is CASSHGLAKTYEQYF.

The rearrangement links TRBV12-3 or TRBV12-4 to TRBJ2-2; the TCRdb call, TRBD1, lacks DNA for checking. The CDR3 is 14 residues long. CDR3 residues: CASKTGQRAGELFF.

The V call is TRBV6-5, the J call TRBJ1-2; as DNA is missing, the TRBD1 call by TCRdb cannot be tested. This CDR3 has 11 amino acids. The germline V gene has CDR1 MNHEY and CDR2 SVGAGI. The chain's CDR3 is CASTTGIGYTF.

The J gene is TRBJ2-2, the V gene TRBV29-1. This CDR3 region has 11 residues. Germline CDR1 SQVTM, CDR2 ANQGSEA. CDR3 sequence reads: CSGGWLGELFF.

CDR3 region: CASSLAGQNTGELFF. The V and J genes are TRBV7-9 and TRBJ2-2. There are 15 residues in the CDR3. The germline V gene has CDR1 SEHNR and CDR2 FQNEAQ (reference sequence).

This chain uses TRBV12-3 or TRBV12-4 with TRBJ2-2; TCRdb's assignment of TRBD1 cannot be checked, as there is no DNA. This CDR3 is 12 amino acids long. The CDR3 loop is CASSAGSRELFF.

V usage is TRBV24-1 and J usage is TRBJ2-1; without DNA, the TCRdb call of TRBD1 cannot be checked. The CDR3 contains 16 residues. The germline gives CDR1 KGHDR, CDR2 SFDVKD. The CDR3 region is CATSEWTAISYNEQFF.

The V and J genes are TRBV2 and TRBJ2-1. This CDR3 has 15 residues. Germline V lookup: CDR1 SNHLY, CDR2 FYNNEI. CDR3 amino acids: CAISGYLGSYNEQFF.

This rearrangement joins TRBV5-1 to TRBJ2-7; TCRdb's D call of TRBD1 is untestable without DNA. Per the germline V gene, CDR1 is SGHRS and CDR2 is YFSETQ. The CDR3 extends over 16 amino acids. CDR3 in amino acids: CASSMAPGQSSYEQYF.

This rearrangement joins TRBV18 to TRBJ1-4; as DNA is missing, the TRBD1 call by TCRdb cannot be tested. This CDR3 region has 14 residues. Germline loops: CDR1 KGHSH, CDR2 LQKENI. CDR3 sequence: CASSPGQHGEKLFF.

This chain joins TRBV5-1 and TRBJ1-1; TCRdb reports TRBD1, a call that lacks DNA to check it against. Germline V gene data show CDR1 as SGHRS and CDR2 as YFSETQ. The CDR3 contains 15 residues. The CDR3 reads CASSWGGGRSTEAFF.

The chain has TRBV11-2 and TRBJ1-2; there is no DNA to check the TCRdb D call of TRBD1. CDR1 is SGHAT, CDR2 FQNNGV, per germline. The CDR3 is 14 amino acids. The CDR3 sequence: CASSLWQRGDGYTF.

The chain has TRBV4-1 and TRBJ1-3; as DNA is missing, the TRBD1 call by TCRdb cannot be tested. CDR1 is MGHRA and CDR2 is YSYEKL in the germline V gene. The CDR3 totals 17 residues. CDR3: CASSQGDRLSSGNTIYF.

The gene calls are TRBV29-1 and TRBJ2-2. The CDR3 totals 13 residues. In germline, CDR1 is SQVTM, CDR2 ANQGSEA. The CDR3 here is CSVVSPYTGELFF.